These 31 T cell receptor beta chains were all obtained from the same sample, sequenced in a study of shared clonotypes between healthy human individuals. TCRdb's table, derived via immunoSEQ multiplex PCR, lists solely in-frame clones and lacks some. Among about 230,000 clones, approximately 65% were seen once, and the ten largest hold roughly 11%. Source material: memory CD4+ T cells sorted from blood. Subset given: CD45RA-negative fraction. The receptors derive from a man aged 30-40 years in good health.

The chain carries TRBV10-1 and TRBJ2-7; TRBD2 agrees at 8 bases. Germline V gene data show CDR1 as WNHNN and CDR2 as SYGVQD (reference sequence). The V and J ends lost 2 bases and 6 bases, in that order; junction bases with no gene match: 9. The CDR3 length is 15 residues. In DNA form, the CDR3 reads TGCGCCAGCAGTGAGGATGGAGCGGGAGCGGTCGAGCAGTACTTC. As protein: CASSEDGAGAVEQYF.

This chain uses TRBV7-3 with TRBJ1-1, with a tentative D call TRBD1 (5 bases). In germline, CDR1 is SGHTA, CDR2 FQGTGA. The CDR3 spans 13 residues. V was shortened by 6 bases and J by 2 bases, with 10 bases between the two germline ends. CDR3 in amino acids: CASRRDGNTEAFF. As DNA, the CDR3 is TGTGCCAGCAGACGGGACGGCAACACTGAAGCTTTCTTT.

The rearrangement uses TRBV7-8 and TRBJ2-1; 7 bases are shared with TRBD2. The CDR3 is made up of 14 amino acids. Germline lookup yields CDR1 SGHVS and CDR2 FQNEAQ. V shed 3 bases and J 2 bases; nucleotides not matched to a gene: 1. The chain's CDR3 is CASSLRETYNEQFF. The CDR3 DNA sequence: TGTGCCAGCAGCTTGCGGGAGACCTACAATGAGCAGTTCTTC.

This rearrangement joins TRBV5-1 to TRBJ1-2; D not resolved. V lost 4 bases and J lost 6, with 13 bases in between. This CDR3 is 13 amino acids long. Germline V gene lookup returns CDR1 SGHRS and CDR2 YFSETQ. The CDR3 nucleotides are TGCGCCAGCAGCACTCGCTCCGGGCATGGCTACACCTTC. The encoded protein is CASSTRSGHGYTF.

This clone was seen ten or more times. The gene calls are TRBV5-1 and TRBJ2-1; TRBD2 aligns across 9 bases. J was trimmed by 6 bases and V by 5 bases; bases with no gene match: 6. The CDR3 loop spans 14 amino acids. The germline V gene encodes CDR1 SGHRS and CDR2 YFSETQ. In DNA form, the CDR3 reads TGCGCCAGCAGGGAAGTTAGCGGGAGCAATGAGCAGTTCTTC. This codes for CASREVSGSNEQFF.

This sequence joins TRBV7-3 and TRBJ2-3; D is perhaps TRBD1 (5 bases). This CDR3 is 16 amino acids long. Looked up from germline, CDR1 is SGHTA and CDR2 is FQGTGA. V was cut by 3 bases and J by 2 bases, with 15 bases left in between. The CDR3 bases are TGTGCCAGCAGCTTCGGCCCCCCTGGGGCCACAGATACGCAGTATTTT. The encoded protein is CASSFGPPGATDTQYF.

This clone was seen more than once but under ten times. The chain links TRBV19 to TRBJ1-1, with D maybe TRBD1 (5 bases). The germline V gene encodes CDR1 LNHDA and CDR2 SQIVND (reference sequence). V was trimmed by 2 bases and J by 4 bases, leaving 11 bases between them. There are 14 residues in the CDR3. Here the CDR3 DNA reads TGTGCCAGTAGTATATCGGCGGGGACCACTGAAGCTTTCTTT. Protein sequence: CASSISAGTTEAFF.

In this sample, this clone turned up a few times. This chain connects TRBV18 to TRBJ1-1, with D uncertain. The CDR3 runs to 13 residues. V gave up 6 bases and J gave up 0 bases, with 8 bases separating them. Germline values: CDR1 KGHSH, CDR2 LQKENI. CDR3 sequence reads: CASSSILNTEAFF. The CDR3 coding sequence is TGTGCCAGCTCCTCGATTTTGAACACTGAAGCTTTCTTT.

The rearrangement links TRBV7-2 to TRBJ2-3; possible D gene TRBD2, 6 bases. CDR3 size: 17 residues. CDR1 is SGHTA, CDR2 FQGNSA, per germline. V lost 4 bases to trimming and J lost 0 bases, with 17 bases between them. The CDR3 here is CASSSVFSGGSTDTQYF. The CDR3 DNA reads as TGTGCCAGCAGCTCCGTTTTCAGCGGAGGGAGCACAGATACGCAGTATTTT.

The chain has TRBV28 and TRBJ2-7, with D perhaps TRBD1 (6 bases). Trimming stripped 6 bases from V and 5 bases from J, with 23 bases between. This CDR3 contains 16 residues. The germline V gene has CDR1 MDHEN and CDR2 SYDVKM. CDR3 DNA: TGTGCCAGCAGCGGAACCACAGGGTGGAGCAGCAACGAGCAGTACTTC. This translates into CASSGTTGWSSNEQYF.

This chain joins TRBV6-5 and TRBJ2-1; TRBD2 matches at 7 bases. The CDR3 has 15 residues. Trimming cost V 8 bases and J 9 bases; bases outside gene matches: 16. Germline CDR1 reads MNHEY; CDR2 reads SVGAGI. The CDR3 DNA sequence: TGTGCCAGCTACCGCGGGGGAGCAGAGGTACGTGAGCAGTTCTTC. It codes for CASYRGGAEVREQFF.

This clone was observed a handful of times. The J gene is TRBJ2-1, the V gene TRBV5-1; possible D gene TRBD1, 5 bases. The germline V gene has CDR1 SGHRS and CDR2 YFSETQ. The CDR3 loop spans 15 amino acids. Trimming took 4 bases from V and 0 from J, leaving 11 bases between them. CDR3 DNA: TGCGCCAGCAGCCCAGGACAAACCTCCTACAATGAGCAGTTCTTC. It is translated as CASSPGQTSYNEQFF.

J is TRBJ2-1 and V is TRBV5-1; the match to TRBD2 covers 12 bases. Germline trimming cut 7 bases from V and 10 bases from J; bases unmatched to any gene: 12. The CDR3 length is 15 residues. CDR1 is SGHRS, CDR2 YFSETQ, per germline. The CDR3 DNA is TGCGCCAGCCGAATTAGCGGGACTAGCGGGCAAGAGCAGTTCTTC. Its translation: CASRISGTSGQEQFF.

This clone was recorded many times. A much larger clone differs from this one at a single base, so this may be a read error. Other nucleotide sequences from this sample produce the same CDR3. This rearrangement joins TRBV7-2 to TRBJ1-1, with D possibly being TRBD1 (6 bases). CDR3 length: 13 residues. Deletions cut 3 bases from V and 2 bases from J, with 7 bases between. Per germline, CDR1 SGHTA and CDR2 FQGNSA. CDR3 bases: TGTGCCAGCAGCTTGGGACACAACACTGAAGCTTTCTTT. This translates into CASSLGHNTEAFF.

CDR3 bases: TGTGCCAGCAGTTTATTAGGGGGGTTAGGTTACGAGCAGTACTTC. It is translated as CASSLLGGLGYEQYF. This sequence joins TRBV28 and TRBJ2-7; D tentatively fits TRBD1 or TRBD2 (6 bases each). V lost 1 base and J lost 4, with 14 bases in between. CDR1 is MDHEN and CDR2 is SYDVKM in the germline V gene. This CDR3 comprises 15 residues.

This clone occurred a few times. This rearrangement joins TRBV4-1 to TRBJ2-1, with TRBD2 matching 9 bases. Trimming removed 1 base from V and 9 bases from J; junction bases left unmatched: 10. The CDR3 sequence is 16 residues long. Per the germline V gene, CDR1 is MGHRA and CDR2 is YSYEKL. CDR3 loop: CASSQGGAGGGGEQFF. The DNA for the CDR3 is TGCGCCAGCAGCCAAGGCGGGGCGGGAGGGGGCGGTGAGCAGTTCTTC.

The J gene is TRBJ2-7, the V gene TRBV4-3, with TRBD2 as a possible D gene (5 bases). This CDR3 comprises 16 residues. Trimming removed 0 bases at V and 4 bases at J, with 16 bases between. Germline V gives CDR1 LGHNA, CDR2 YSLEER. The CDR3 DNA sequence: TGCGCCAGCAGCCAAGAGGTCGAGGGTAGCTTTTACGAGCAGTACTTC. As protein: CASSQEVEGSFYEQYF.

V gene TRBV7-9 combines with J gene TRBJ1-4; 9 bases are a match to TRBD1. The length of the CDR3 is 13 residues. Trimming removed 8 bases from V and 12 bases from J; junction bases left unmatched: 10. Germline V lookup: CDR1 SEHNR, CDR2 FQNEAQ (reference sequence). The CDR3 nucleotides are TGTGCCAGCGGTACACAGGGGGCACCCGAACTGTTTTTT. This codes for CASGTQGAPELFF.

This clone was observed once. The chain joins TRBV29-1 to TRBJ2-7; maybe TRBD2 (6 bases). Germline CDR1 reads SQVTM; CDR2 reads ANQGSEA. Deletions cut 7 bases from V and 4 bases from J, with 11 bases between. This CDR3 is 11 amino acids long. In nucleotides, the CDR3 is TGCAGCGCCGGGACTCAATACGAGCAGTACTTC. This gives the protein CSAGTQYEQYF.

The sample holds a few counts of this clone. The chain links TRBV6-1 to TRBJ2-1; tentatively, D is TRBD1 (5 bases). Between the trimmed V and J ends, which lost 8 bases and 2 bases, there was a span of 13 bases. This CDR3 has 14 residues. From germline, CDR1 is MNHNS and CDR2 SASEGT. The CDR3 nucleotides read TGTGCCAGCGATGGGTGGGGCCCCTACAATGAGCAGTTCTTC. Its translation is CASDGWGPYNEQFF.

The V call is TRBV5-1, the J call TRBJ2-7; D could derive from TRBD1 or TRBD2 (5 bases each). The CDR3 is 12 residues long. The V end was cut by 2 bases, the J end by 6 bases, with 9 bases between. Germline V gene data show CDR1 as SGHRS and CDR2 as YFSETQ. This CDR3 is CASSFRGSEQYF. The CDR3 DNA reads as TGCGCCAGCAGCTTCCGGGGCTCCGAGCAGTACTTC.

This clone was detected only a few times. The sample holds other DNA sequences that translate to the same CDR3. The chain carries TRBV18 and TRBJ2-3, with D unresolved. The CDR3 loop spans 12 amino acids. V was trimmed by 1 base and J by 3 bases, leaving 2 bases between them. The germline V gene has CDR1 KGHSH and CDR2 LQKENI. CDR3 sequence (DNA): TGTGCCAGCTCACCACAAACAGATACGCAGTATTTT. It specifies CASSPQTDTQYF. Looking up the rest from reference TRBV18 and TRBJ2-3 gives the full variable domain: NAGVMQNPRHLVRRRGQEARLRCSPMKGHSHVYWYRQLPEEGLKFMVYLQKENIIDESGMPKERFSAEFPKEGPSILRIQQVVRGDSAAYFCASSPQTDTQYFGPGTRLTVL.

This clone was observed a few times. This rearrangement joins TRBV27 to TRBJ1-2; no reliable D call. This CDR3 has 14 amino acids. Germline V gene sequence: CDR1 MNHEY, CDR2 SMNVEV (reference sequence). Between the trimmed V and J ends, which lost 0 bases and 5 bases, there was a span of 10 bases. The CDR3 nucleotides are TGTGCCAGCAGTTTATCGTTTGAGTATTATGGCTACACCTTC. Protein product: CASSLSFEYYGYTF.

CDR3 nucleotide sequence: TGTGCCAGCAGTCTTTCAAGCGACCTAGGGAATGAGCAGTTCTTC. Its translation is CASSLSSDLGNEQFF. The chain has TRBV6-6 and TRBJ2-1; D unclear. Germline V lookup: CDR1 MNHNY, CDR2 SVGAGI (reference sequence). The V end was cut by 5 bases, the J end by 7 bases, with 18 bases between. The CDR3 extends over 15 amino acids.

As concerns this clone: One junction end does not reproduce the germline sequence, and a read error may be involved. The DNA of the CDR3 is TGCGCCAGCAGCCAAGATGGGGGAATAGCGGGAGCACCAGATACGCAGTATTTT. As protein: CASSQDGGIAGAPDTQYF. The J gene is TRBJ2-3, the V gene TRBV5-4, with 9 bases matching TRBD2. The CDR3 extends over 18 amino acids. Germline V CDR1 and CDR2: SGHNT, YYREEE (reference sequence). The full variable domain, its missing parts supplied by reference TRBV5-4 and TRBJ2-3, is ETGVTQSPTHLIKTRGQQVTLRCSSQSGHNTVSWYQQALGQGPQFIFQYYREEENGRGNFPPRFSGLQFPNYSSELNVNALELDDSALYLCASSQDGGIAGAPDTQYFGPGTRLTVL.

J is TRBJ1-4 and V is TRBV29-1; no clear D. V lost 4 bases, J lost 8 bases, and 14 bases lay in between. The CDR3 has 13 residues. Germline CDR1 reads SQVTM; CDR2 reads ANQGSEA. The CDR3 loop reads CSVAVNLREKLFF. CDR3 DNA: TGCAGCGTTGCCGTCAATTTAAGGGAAAAACTGTTTTTT.

This clone occurred many times. The chain couples TRBV5-1 to TRBJ2-1; D perhaps matches TRBD2 (5 bases). V was trimmed by 6 bases and J by 8 bases, leaving 21 bases between them. The CDR3 runs to 15 residues. The germline V gene has CDR1 SGHRS and CDR2 YFSETQ. The DNA for the CDR3 is TGCGCCAGCACTCAGTCGGCACTAGGTGGGTATGAGCAGTTCTTC. Protein sequence: CASTQSALGGYEQFF.

This clone appeared a few times. The DNA of the CDR3 is TGTGCCAGCAGTTATCCACAGGTATCTGGGGCCAACGTCCTGACTTTC. Its translation is CASSYPQVSGANVLTF. The chain combines TRBV6-6 with TRBJ2-6, with D perhaps TRBD1 (5 bases). The CDR3 contains 16 residues. The germline V gene encodes CDR1 MNHNY and CDR2 SVGAGI (reference sequence). V lost 3 bases and J lost 1, with 10 bases in between.

This rearrangement joins TRBV6-6 to TRBJ2-3, with D possibly being TRBD2 (6 bases). CDR3 length: 14 residues. With 3 bases removed from V and 8 bases from J, the gap between germline ends came to 15 bases. Germline CDR1 and CDR2: MNHNY and SVGAGI (reference sequence). This CDR3 reads CASSYTGTEGTQYF. The CDR3, as DNA: TGTGCCAGCAGTTATACCGGGACTGAGGGTACGCAGTATTTT.

The rearrangement links TRBV11-3 to TRBJ2-3; D is uncertain. Per the germline V gene, CDR1 is SGHNT and CDR2 is YENEEA. Trimming removed 6 bases from V and 6 bases from J, with 13 bases in between. CDR3 length equals 13 residues. CDR3 amino acids: CASSLTGLDTQYF. The CDR3 DNA reads as TGTGCCAGCAGTTTGACCGGGTTGGATACGCAGTATTTT.

The V and J genes are TRBV25-1 and TRBJ2-3; 8 positions match TRBD2. V trimming: 3 bases; J trimming: 4 bases; junction bases outside the gene matches: 6. The V gene's germline CDR1 is MGHDK and CDR2 SYGVNS. The CDR3 is 15 amino acids. In DNA, the CDR3 is TGTGCCAGCAGTGATTTAGCGGGAAGGCCAGATACGCAGTATTTT. This encodes CASSDLAGRPDTQYF. Based on the CDR3 plus reference TRBV25-1 and TRBJ2-3, the full variable domain is EADIYQTPRYLVIGTGKKITLECSQTMGHDKMYWYQQDPGMELHLIHYSYGVNSTEKGDLSSESTVSRIRTEHFPLTLESARPSHTSQYLCASSDLAGRPDTQYFGPGTRLTVL.